This TCR beta chain was captured in a study of shared clonotypes between healthy human individuals. Study-wide background: Sampling drew on donors who were two women and a few men aged 18 to 49. Overall study results and limits: Sampling included only blood; tissue repertoires likely differ.

The authors split each subset's genomic DNA evenly across several immunoSEQ plates. Repertoires were generated with immunoSEQ multiplex PCR, while TCRdb's copy carries only in-frame clones and drops some. Of about 480,000 clones in the sample, about 79% are singletons; the top ten hold approximately 12%. V lost 4 bases to trimming and J lost 4 bases, with 8 bases between them. CDR3 size: 13 residues. CDR1 is KGHSH and CDR2 is LQKENI in the germline V gene. As to this clone: The antigen remains unidentified.

The sequenced sample was PBMCs. The TCR originated in a woman in her forties in good health. Some clones in this sample may be carry-over from other donors' samples. The genes are TRBV18 and TRBJ1-3; maybe TRBD1 (5 bases). CDR3 loop: CASSLGAGNTIYF. Written as DNA, the CDR3 is TGTGCCAGCTCACTAGGGGCCGGAAACACCATATATTTT.